This TCR beta chain was captured in a study of T cell changes during pregnancy in multiple sclerosis. The CDR3 runs to 15 residues. CDR1 and CDR2 from the germline V gene are MNHEY and SVGAGI. Losses at the gene ends were 4 bases for V and 4 bases for J; bases not matched to a gene: 7. Repertoires were generated with immunoSEQ multiplex PCR, while TCRdb's copy carries only in-frame clones and drops some. The repertoire holds about 59,000 clones, 93% seen once, with around 2.5% in the top ten. The sample here was CD8+ T cells from peripheral blood mononuclear cells, taken in the third trimester of pregnancy. This receptor was taken from a female donor with multiple sclerosis, enrolled in a pregnancy study. The chain is built from TRBV6-5 and TRBJ2-5, with 9 bases lining up with TRBD1. CDR3 coding DNA: TGTGCCAGCAGTTCTCATGACAGGGGGGGAGAGACCCAGTACTTC. It codes for CASSSHDRGGETQYF.